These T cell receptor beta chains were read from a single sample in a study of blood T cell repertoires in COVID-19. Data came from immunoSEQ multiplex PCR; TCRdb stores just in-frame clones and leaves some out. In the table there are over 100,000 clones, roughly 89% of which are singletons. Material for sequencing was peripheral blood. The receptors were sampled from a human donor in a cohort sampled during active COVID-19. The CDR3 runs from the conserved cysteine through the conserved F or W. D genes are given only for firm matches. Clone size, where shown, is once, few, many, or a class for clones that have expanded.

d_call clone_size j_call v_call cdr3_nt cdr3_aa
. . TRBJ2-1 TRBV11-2 TGTGCCAGCAGCGAGAACGGCGGAAACTTCTTAGATGAGCAGTTCTTC CASSENGGNFLDEQFF
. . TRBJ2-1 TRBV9 TGTGCCAGCAGCGGGACTGGGAGCTCCTACAATGAGCAGTTCTTC CASSGTGSSYNEQFF
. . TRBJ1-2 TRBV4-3 TGCGCCAGCAGCCAAGACGGAAGGGGCAACAGATTTTATGGCTACACCTTC CASSQDGRGNRFYGYTF
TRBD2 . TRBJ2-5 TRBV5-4 TGTGCCAGCAGCTTTTCGGGACTAGCGTCCCAAGAGACCCAGTACTTC CASSFSGLASQETQYF
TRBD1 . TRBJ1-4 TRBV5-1 TGCGCCAGCAGCTCACGGACAGGGGGCAGAACTAATGAAAAACTGTTTTTT CASSSRTGGRTNEKLFF
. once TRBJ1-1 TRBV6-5 TGTGCCAGCAGTAACAGAATGAACACTGAAGCTTTCTTT CASSNRMNTEAFF
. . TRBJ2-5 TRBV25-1 TGTGCCAGCAGGAGGGGGGGCAGGGGGCAGGAGACCCAGTACTTC CASRRGGRGQETQYF
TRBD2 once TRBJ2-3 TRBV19 TGTGCCAGTAGTGATGGAGGACTAGCGGGAGAAAGGAATACGCAGTATTTT CASSDGGLAGERNTQYF
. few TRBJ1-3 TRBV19 TGTGCCAGTACCGGGGTTGGTGCCACCATATATTTT CASTGVGATIYF
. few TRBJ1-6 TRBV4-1 TGCGCCAGCAGACGCGAGGAGTCTATCAGTAATTCACCCCTCCACTTT CASRREESISNSPLHF
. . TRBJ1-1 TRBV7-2 TGTGCCAGCAGCCCCCGACAGTCCAAGAGGGACATGAACACTGAAGCTTTCTTT CASSPRQSKRDMNTEAFF
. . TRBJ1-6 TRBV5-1 TGCGCCAGCAGCTTGGAGGCGGGGGCTCAGTCACCCCTCCACTTT CASSLEAGAQSPLHF
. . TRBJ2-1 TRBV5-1 TGCGCCAGCAGCTTGCTTAGCCCAGACAATGAGCAGTTCTTC CASSLLSPDNEQFF
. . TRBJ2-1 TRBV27 TGTGCCAGAAAAGAGCGGACCAGCTACTATGAGCAGTTCTTC CARKERTSYYEQFF
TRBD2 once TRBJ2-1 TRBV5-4 TGTGCCAGCAGCTTGGGGGGACTAGCGACGTACAATGAGCAGTTCTTC CASSLGGLATYNEQFF
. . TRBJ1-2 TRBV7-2 TGTGCCAGCAGCTTAGGGGGAGCCTTCTATGGCTACACCTTC CASSLGGAFYGYTF
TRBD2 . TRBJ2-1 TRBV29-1 TGCAGCGTTTTGGGACTAGACACCTACAATGAGCAGTTCTTC CSVLGLDTYNEQFF
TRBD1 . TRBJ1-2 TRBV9 TGTGCCAGCAGCCAGGACAGGGGGTCATTCTATGGCTACACCTTC CASSQDRGSFYGYTF
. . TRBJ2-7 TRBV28 TGTGCCAGCAGTTCACTCCTCGGTTCGAACTACGAGCAGTACTTC CASSSLLGSNYEQYF
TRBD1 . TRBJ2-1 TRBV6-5 TGTGCCAGCAGGCCACAGGGGGCTCTCTACAATGAGCAGTTCTTC CASRPQGALYNEQFF
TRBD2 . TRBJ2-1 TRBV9 TGTGCCAGCAGCGAAGTAGCGGGACCCATTGGCAATGAGCAGTTCTTC CASSEVAGPIGNEQFF
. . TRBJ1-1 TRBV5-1 TGCGCCAGCAGCTCCTTACCAGGGACAACGATCAACACTGAAGCTTTCTTT CASSSLPGTTINTEAFF
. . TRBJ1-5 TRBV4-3 TGCGCCAGCAGCCAAGGTACCGGACACAATCAGCCCCAGCATTTT CASSQGTGHNQPQHF
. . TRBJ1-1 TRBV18 TGTGCCAGCTCATTCAGGGCCGGCGACACTGAAGCTTTCTTT CASSFRAGDTEAFF
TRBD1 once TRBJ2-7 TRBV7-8 TGTGCCAGCAGCTTAGCGCCTCAACAGGGGCGTTCCTACGAGCAGTACTTC CASSLAPQQGRSYEQYF
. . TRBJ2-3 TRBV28 TGTGCCAGCAGTCTAGGGGGGGGGTACACAGATACGCAGTATTTT CASSLGGGYTDTQYF
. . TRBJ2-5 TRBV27 TGTGCCAGCAGTTTGGTTGCAGGTGGGTCCACCCAGTACTTC CASSLVAGGSTQYF
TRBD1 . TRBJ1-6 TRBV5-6 TGTGCCAGCAGCTTGCTTATTCCGGGGACAGAAAATTCACCCCTCCACTTT CASSLLIPGTENSPLHF
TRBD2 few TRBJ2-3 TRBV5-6 TGTGCCAGCAGCTTTGCGGGAGGAAGCACAGATACGCAGTATTTT CASSFAGGSTDTQYF
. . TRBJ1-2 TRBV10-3 TGTGCCATCTTTTCCCCAGGTTCGAATGGCTACACCTTC CAIFSPGSNGYTF
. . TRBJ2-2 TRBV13 TGTGCCAGCAGCTTAGGCTTAACTCTAGCGAGATACACCGGGGAGCTGTTTTTT CASSLGLTLARYTGELFF
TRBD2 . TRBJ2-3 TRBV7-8 TGTGCCAGCAGCTTAGCGGGCGGGAGGGCCGATATTCAGTATTTT CASSLAGGRADIQYF
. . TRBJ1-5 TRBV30 TGTCCCCGCGGTGGGGGGTTTCAGCCCCAGCATTTT CPRGGGFQPQHF
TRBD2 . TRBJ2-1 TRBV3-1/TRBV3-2 TGTGCCAGCAGCCAAGATCGGGAGGGGGGGCCCTACAATGAGCAGTTCTTC CASSQDREGGPYNEQFF
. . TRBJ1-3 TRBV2 TGTGCCAGCATTAGAAGAGCCGCCGGTTCTGGAAACACCATATATTTT CASIRRAAGSGNTIYF
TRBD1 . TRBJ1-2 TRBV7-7 TGTGCCAGCAGCCGGGACAGTGGTCTTGGCTACACCTTC CASSRDSGLGYTF
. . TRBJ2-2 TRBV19 TGTGCCAGTAGTCCGAGTCAAACCCGGTTCGGGGAGCTGTTTTTT CASSPSQTRFGELFF
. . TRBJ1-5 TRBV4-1 TGCGCCAGCAGCCAAACGGAGGTTGACCAGCCCCAGCATTTT CASSQTEVDQPQHF
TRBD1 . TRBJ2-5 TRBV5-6 TGTGCCAGCAGCATACAGGGGGGCTCATTGAACTTC CASSIQGGSLNF
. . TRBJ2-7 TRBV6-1 TGTGCCAGCAGTGACAGTGGGGGCCCGTACGAGCAGTACTTC CASSDSGGPYEQYF
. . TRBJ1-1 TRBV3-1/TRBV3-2 TGTGCCAGCAGCCAAAGGGACACAAACACTGAAGCTTTCTTT CASSQRDTNTEAFF
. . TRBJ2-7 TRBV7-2 TGTGCCTCCCGGGAGGTGGGGGCACTTTACGAGCAGTACTTC CASREVGALYEQYF
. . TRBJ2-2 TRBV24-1 TGTGCCACCAGTGATTTGCAGTTTGGAGGCACCGGGGAGCTGTTTTTT CATSDLQFGGTGELFF
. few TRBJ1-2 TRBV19 TGTGCCAGTAGTAAGGCGACTTATGGCTACACCTTC CASSKATYGYTF
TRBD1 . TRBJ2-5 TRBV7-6 TGTGCCAGCAGTGGGACAGGGAGTCCGGGGGAGACCCAGTACTTC CASSGTGSPGETQYF